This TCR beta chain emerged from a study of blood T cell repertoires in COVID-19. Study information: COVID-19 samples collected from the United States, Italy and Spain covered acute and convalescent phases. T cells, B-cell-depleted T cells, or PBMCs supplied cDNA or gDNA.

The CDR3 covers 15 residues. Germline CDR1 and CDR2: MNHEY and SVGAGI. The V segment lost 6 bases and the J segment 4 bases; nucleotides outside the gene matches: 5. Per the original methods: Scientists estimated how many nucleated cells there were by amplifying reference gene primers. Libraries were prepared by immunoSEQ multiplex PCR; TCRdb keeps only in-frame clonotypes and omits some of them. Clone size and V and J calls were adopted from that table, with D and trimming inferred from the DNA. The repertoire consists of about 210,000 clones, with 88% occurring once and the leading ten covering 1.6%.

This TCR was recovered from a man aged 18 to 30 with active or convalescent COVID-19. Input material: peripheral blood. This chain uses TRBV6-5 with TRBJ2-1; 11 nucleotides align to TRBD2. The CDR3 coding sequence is TGTGCCAGCAGAAGACTAGCGGGATTATACAATGAGCAGTTCTTC. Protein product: CASRRLAGLYNEQFF.